This T cell receptor beta chain is drawn from a study of naive and memory T cell subsets. Findings and limits, study-wide: Over 85% of naive TCR sequences appeared only once, unlike memory subsets. Naive repertoires, especially CD8, held a few larger clonotypes, possibly memory cells re-expressing CD45RA. Naive and memory subsets had different power law exponents for TCR abundance. Findings for naive and memory subsets could not be checked against ground truth.

Two oligonucleotides, mixed equimolar, formed the beta constant-region primer covering TRBC1 and TRBC2. Ligated cDNA was amplified by four rounds of PCR with nested alpha and beta constant-region primers and SP2. The cDNA 3' end received a ligated single-stranded oligonucleotide carrying the SP2 primer and a 12-nucleotide UMI. MiXCR, run by TCRdb on the UMI-ligation and nested PCR reads, gives a single entry per CDR3 protein. Counted here are under 150,000 distinct CDR3 sequences, 15% to 25% occurring once; the ten biggest clones make up roughly 0.63%. As to this clonotype: What it recognizes is unknown.

V shed 6 bases, J shed 5 bases, and the junction held 16 bases outside the gene matches. This CDR3 has 17 amino acids. The source material was naive CD8+ T cells from blood. The TCR originated in a human donor in good health. V is TRBV12-3 or TRBV12-4 and J is TRBJ1-2; 9 positions agree with TRBD1. The CDR3 reads CASSSGRDRDFQYGYTF. The CDR3 DNA reads as TGTGCCAGCAGCTCGGGCCGGGACAGGGATTTCCAGTATGGCTACACCTTC.